One and the same sample provided the 2 T cell receptor beta chains below, sequenced in a study of blood T cell repertoires in COVID-19. Sequenced by immunoSEQ multiplex PCR; TCRdb stores in-frame clones only, minus some. The sample has 200,000 to 300,000 clones; around 84% are singletons. Sequencing used peripheral blood. The origin of the receptors is a man aged 60-69 years with acute or convalescent COVID-19.

The chain is built from TRBV28 and TRBJ2-4, with TRBD1 matching 7 bases. CDR3 length: 15 residues. V was pared by 3 bases and J by 0 bases, with 2 bases of the junction left unmatched. The germline gives CDR1 MDHEN, CDR2 SYDVKM. This CDR3 reads CASSLTGTAKNIQYF. CDR3 DNA sequence: TGTGCCAGCAGTTTGACAGGGACAGCCAAAAACATTCAGTACTTC. The entire variable domain, with the rest obtained from reference TRBV28 and TRBJ2-4, is as follows: DVKVTQSSRYLVKRTGEKVFLECVQDMDHENMFWYRQDPGLGLRLIYFSYDVKMKEKGDIPEGYSVSREKKERFSLILESASTNQTSMYLCASSLTGTAKNIQYFGAGTRLSVL.

The CDR3 DNA is TGTGCCAGCAGCTTGATGGGAGTCGGGGAGACCCAGTACTTC. Encoded protein: CASSLMGVGETQYF. The chain has TRBV5-4 and TRBJ2-5; the D gene is possibly TRBD2 (5 bases). Germline V CDR1 and CDR2: SGHNT, YYREEE (reference sequence). This CDR3 comprises 14 residues. Trimming stripped 1 base from V and 5 bases from J, with 12 bases between.